Here is one TCR beta chain with its context. Its antigen is still unknown. The CDR3 covers 14 residues. V gave up 0 bases and J gave up 6 bases, with 8 bases separating them. From germline, CDR1 is MDHEN and CDR2 SYDVKM. The sample originates from a study of cytomegalovirus exposure and HLA in healthy donors. Study observations and caveats: Analysis was carried out at a later point, and it linked a missense DCLRE1C variant to TCR beta V- and J-gene trimming.

Amplification used 60 Vbeta primers and 13 Jbeta primers. Profiled with immunoSEQ multiplex PCR; TCRdb holds only in-frame clones, not every one. The top ten clones hold under 7.5% of a sample with fewer than 150,000 clones, less than 85% of them seen once. The rearrangement uses TRBV28 and TRBJ2-2; D is uncertain. Sequenced input: PBMCs. The receptor comes from a man aged 35-49 years in good health and CMV-seropositive. CDR3 loop: CASSLWGSSGELFF. CDR3 in DNA: TGTGCCAGCAGTTTATGGGGCAGCTCCGGGGAGCTGTTTTTT.